There are many counts of the clone carrying this T cell receptor (beta chain). Samples came from axillary lymph nodes draining the breast cancer. The sample originates from a study of breast tumors, draining lymph nodes, adjacent tissues. TCRdb independently ran MiXCR on the multiplex PCR reads; one entry per CDR3 protein. The sample lists 200,000 or so distinct CDR3 sequences; about 32% were seen once. The germline V gene has CDR1 MDHEN and CDR2 SYDVKM. Trimming shortened V by 8 bases and J by 4 bases, and 11 bases separated the two germline ends. The CDR3 length is 12 residues. Sequencing input: axillary lymph node tissue. The chain uses TRBV28 and TRBJ1-2; D gene unclear. The TCR originated in a female donor with breast cancer. Some clones in this sample may be carry-over from other donors' samples. For the CDR3, the DNA is TGTGCCAGCCTAGGCAGATCCTATGGCTACACCTTC. Translated: CASLGRSYGYTF.